This T cell receptor (beta chain) was identified during a study of beta chain features in type 1 diabetes. Study background: All samples combined gave 95 million to 130 million sorted cells for examination.

Overall study results and limits: Diminished insertions and augmented deletions at VDJ junctions characterized type 1 diabetes patients. Researchers report that Type 1 diabetes patients had moderately but significantly shorter TCRB CDR3s across all four CD4+ subsets. For patients and controls alike, PCR might favor shorter templates to the same degree. In these data, an HLA type influence on TCRB rearrangement remained unresolved.

Germline loops: CDR1 SNHLY, CDR2 FYNNEI. The CDR3 runs 13 residues. The ends were cut back, 4 bases at V and 4 bases at J, with 10 bases in the middle. The entirety of the isolated RNA underwent reverse transcription, so expressed TCRB transcripts were sequenced. Assay: immunoSEQ multiplex PCR; the TCRdb copy retains only in-frame clones and omits some. This table has 160,000 or so clones, roughly 9% appearing once. This clone was detected only a few times. What it binds is unknown. Sequencing was carried out using central memory CD4+ T cells from blood. This TCR was sampled from a woman aged 25 to 39 with type 1 diabetes. The gene calls are TRBV2 and TRBJ1-2; the D gene is possibly TRBD1 (5 bases). The CDR3 region has the DNA TGTGCCAGCAGTGCTCGACAGCCCTATGGCTACACCTTC. Its protein is CASSARQPYGYTF.